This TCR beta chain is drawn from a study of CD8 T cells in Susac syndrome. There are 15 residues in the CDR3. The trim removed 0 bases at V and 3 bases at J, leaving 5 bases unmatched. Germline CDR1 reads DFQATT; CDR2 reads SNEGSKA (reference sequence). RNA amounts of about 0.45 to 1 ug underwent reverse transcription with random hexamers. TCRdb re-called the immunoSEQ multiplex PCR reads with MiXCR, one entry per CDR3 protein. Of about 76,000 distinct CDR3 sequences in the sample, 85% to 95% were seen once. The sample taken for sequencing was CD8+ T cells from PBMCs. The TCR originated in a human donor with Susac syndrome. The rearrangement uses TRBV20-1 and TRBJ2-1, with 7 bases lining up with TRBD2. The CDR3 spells CSARDGTSDYNEQFF. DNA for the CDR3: TGCAGTGCTAGAGATGGCACTAGCGACTACAATGAGCAGTTCTTC.